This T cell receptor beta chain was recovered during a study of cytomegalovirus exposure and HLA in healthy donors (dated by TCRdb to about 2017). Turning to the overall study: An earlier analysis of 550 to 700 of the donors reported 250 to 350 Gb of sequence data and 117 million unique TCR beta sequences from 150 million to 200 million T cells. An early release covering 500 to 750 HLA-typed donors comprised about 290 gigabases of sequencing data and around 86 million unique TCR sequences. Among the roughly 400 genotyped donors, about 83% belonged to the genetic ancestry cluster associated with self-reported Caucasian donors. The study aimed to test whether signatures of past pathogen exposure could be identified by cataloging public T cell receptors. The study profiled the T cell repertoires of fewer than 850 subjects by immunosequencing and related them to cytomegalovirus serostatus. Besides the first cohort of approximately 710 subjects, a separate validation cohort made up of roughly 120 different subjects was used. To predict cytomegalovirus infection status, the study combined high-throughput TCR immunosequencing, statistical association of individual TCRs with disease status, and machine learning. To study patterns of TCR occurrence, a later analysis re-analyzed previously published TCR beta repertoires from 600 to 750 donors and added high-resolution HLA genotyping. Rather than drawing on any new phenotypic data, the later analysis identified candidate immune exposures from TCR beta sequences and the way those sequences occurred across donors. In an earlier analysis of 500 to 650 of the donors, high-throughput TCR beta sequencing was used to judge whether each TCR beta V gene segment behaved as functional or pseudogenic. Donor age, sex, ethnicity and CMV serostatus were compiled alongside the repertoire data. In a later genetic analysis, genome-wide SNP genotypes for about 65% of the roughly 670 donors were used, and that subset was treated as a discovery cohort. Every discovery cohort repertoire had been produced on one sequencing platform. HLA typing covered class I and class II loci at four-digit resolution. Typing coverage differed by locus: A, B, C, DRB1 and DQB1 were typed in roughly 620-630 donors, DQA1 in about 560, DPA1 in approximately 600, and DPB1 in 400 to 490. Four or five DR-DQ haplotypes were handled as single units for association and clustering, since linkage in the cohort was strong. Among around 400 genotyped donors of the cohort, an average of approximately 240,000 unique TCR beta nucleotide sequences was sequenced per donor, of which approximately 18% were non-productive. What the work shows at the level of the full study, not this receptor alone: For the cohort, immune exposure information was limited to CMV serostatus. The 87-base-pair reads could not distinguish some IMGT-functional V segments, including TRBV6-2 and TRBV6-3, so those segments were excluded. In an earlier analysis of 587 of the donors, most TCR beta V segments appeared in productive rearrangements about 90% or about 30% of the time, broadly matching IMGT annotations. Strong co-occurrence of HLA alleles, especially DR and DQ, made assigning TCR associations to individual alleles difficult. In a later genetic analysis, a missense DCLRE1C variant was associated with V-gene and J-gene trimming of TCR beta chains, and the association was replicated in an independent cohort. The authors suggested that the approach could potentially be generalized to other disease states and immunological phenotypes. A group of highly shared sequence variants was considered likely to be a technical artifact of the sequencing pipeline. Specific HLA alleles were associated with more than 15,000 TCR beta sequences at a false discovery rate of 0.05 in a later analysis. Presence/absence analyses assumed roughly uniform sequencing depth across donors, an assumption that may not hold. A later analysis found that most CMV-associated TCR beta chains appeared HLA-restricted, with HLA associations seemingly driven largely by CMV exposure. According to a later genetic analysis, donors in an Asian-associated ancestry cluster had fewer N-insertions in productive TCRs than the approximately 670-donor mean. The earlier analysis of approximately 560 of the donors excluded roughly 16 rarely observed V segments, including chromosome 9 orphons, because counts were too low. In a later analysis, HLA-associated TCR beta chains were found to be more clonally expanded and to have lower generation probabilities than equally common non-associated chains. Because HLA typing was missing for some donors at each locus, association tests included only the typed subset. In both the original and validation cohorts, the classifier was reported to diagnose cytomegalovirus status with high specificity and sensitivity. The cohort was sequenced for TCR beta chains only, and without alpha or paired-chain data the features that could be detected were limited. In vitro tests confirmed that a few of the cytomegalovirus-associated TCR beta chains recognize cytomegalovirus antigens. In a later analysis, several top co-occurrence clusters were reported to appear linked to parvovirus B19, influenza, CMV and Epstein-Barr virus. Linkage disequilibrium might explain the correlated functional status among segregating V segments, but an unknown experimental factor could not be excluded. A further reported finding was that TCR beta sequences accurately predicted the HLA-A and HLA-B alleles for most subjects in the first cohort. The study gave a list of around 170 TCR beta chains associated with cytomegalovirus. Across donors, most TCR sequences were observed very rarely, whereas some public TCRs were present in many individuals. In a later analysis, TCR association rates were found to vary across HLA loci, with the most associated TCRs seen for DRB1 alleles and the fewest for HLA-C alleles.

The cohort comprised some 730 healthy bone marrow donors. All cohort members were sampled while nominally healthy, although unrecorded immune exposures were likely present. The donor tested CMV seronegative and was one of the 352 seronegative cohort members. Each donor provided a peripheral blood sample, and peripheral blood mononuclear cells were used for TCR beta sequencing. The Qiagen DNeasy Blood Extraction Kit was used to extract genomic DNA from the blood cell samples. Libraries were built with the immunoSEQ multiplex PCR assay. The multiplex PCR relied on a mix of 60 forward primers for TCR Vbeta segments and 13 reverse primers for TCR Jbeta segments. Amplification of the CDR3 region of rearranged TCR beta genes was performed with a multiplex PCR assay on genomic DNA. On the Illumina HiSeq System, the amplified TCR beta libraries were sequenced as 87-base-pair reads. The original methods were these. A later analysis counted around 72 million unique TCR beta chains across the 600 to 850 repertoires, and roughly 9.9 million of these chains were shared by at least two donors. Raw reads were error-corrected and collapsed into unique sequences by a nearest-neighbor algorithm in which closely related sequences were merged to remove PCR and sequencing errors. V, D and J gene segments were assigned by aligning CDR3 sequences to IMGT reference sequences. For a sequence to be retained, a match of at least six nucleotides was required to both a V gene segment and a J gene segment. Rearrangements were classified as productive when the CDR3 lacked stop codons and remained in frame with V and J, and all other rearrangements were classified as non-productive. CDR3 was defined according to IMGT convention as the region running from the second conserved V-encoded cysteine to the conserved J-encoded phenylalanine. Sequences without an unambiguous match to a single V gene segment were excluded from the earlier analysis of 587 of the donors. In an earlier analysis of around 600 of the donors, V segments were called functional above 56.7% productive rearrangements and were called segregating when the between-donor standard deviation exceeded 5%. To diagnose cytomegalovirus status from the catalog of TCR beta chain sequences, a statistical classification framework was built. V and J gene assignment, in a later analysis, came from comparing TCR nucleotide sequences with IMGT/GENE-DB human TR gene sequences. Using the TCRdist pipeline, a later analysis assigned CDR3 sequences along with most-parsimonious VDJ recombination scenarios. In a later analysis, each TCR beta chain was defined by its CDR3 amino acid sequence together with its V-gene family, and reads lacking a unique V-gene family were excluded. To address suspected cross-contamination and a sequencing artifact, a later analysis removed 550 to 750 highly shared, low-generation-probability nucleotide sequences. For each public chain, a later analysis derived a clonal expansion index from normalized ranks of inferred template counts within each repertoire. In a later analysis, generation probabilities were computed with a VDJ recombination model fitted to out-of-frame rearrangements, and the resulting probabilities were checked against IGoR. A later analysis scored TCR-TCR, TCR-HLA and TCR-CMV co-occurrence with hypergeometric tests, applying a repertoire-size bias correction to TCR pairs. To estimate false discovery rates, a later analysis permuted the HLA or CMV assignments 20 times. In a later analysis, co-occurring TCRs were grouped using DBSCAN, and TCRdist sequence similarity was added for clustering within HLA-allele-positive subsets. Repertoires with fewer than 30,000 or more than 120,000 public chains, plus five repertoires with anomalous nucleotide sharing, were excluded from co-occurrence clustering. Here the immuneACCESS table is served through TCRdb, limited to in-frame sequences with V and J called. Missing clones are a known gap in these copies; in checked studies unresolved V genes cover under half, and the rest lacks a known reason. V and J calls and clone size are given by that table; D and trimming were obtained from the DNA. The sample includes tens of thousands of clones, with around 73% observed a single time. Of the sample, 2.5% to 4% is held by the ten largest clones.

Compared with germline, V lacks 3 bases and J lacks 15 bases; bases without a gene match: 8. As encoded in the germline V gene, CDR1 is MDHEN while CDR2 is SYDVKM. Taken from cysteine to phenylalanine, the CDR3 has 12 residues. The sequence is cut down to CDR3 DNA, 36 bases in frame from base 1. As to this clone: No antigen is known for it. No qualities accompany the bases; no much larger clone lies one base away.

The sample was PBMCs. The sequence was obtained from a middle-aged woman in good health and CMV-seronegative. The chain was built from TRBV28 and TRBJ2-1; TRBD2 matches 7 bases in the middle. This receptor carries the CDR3 CASSFGGDRRFF. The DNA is TGTGCCAGCAGTTTTGGGGGGGATCGGCGGTTCTTC.